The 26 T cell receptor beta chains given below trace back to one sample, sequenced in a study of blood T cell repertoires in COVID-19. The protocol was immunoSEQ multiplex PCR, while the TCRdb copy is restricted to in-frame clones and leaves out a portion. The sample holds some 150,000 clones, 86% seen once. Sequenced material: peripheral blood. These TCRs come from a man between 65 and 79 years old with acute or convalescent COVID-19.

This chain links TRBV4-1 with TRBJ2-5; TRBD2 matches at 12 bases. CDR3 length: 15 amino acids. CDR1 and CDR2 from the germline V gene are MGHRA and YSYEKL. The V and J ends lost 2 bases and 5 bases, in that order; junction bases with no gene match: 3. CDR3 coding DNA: TGCGCCAGCAGCCAAAACCTAGCGGGAGGGGAGACCCAGTACTTC. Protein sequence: CASSQNLAGGETQYF.

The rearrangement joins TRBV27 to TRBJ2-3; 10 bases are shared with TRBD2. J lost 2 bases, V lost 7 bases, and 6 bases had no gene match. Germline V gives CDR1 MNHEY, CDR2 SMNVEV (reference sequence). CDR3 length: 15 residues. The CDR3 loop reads CASTPSGSYTDTQYF. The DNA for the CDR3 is TGTGCCAGCACCCCTAGCGGGAGTTACACAGATACGCAGTATTTT.

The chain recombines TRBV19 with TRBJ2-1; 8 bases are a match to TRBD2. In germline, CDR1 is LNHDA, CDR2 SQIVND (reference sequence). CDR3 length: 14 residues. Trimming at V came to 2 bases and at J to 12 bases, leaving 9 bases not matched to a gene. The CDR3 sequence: CASSISREDNWQFF. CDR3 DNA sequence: TGTGCCAGTAGTATATCGCGGGAGGATAATTGGCAGTTCTTC. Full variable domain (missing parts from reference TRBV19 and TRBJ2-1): DGGITQSPKYLFRKEGQNVTLSCEQNLNHDAMYWYRQDPGQGLRLIYYSQIVNDFQKGDIAEGYSVSREKKESFPLTVTSAQKNPTAFYLCASSISREDNWQFFGPGTRLTVL.

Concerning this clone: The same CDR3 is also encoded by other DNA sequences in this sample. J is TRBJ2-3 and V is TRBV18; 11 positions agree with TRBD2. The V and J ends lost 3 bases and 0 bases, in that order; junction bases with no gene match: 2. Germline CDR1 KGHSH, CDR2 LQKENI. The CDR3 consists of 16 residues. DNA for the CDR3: TGTGCCAGCTCACCGGGGACTAGCGGTAGCACAGATACGCAGTATTTT. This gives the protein CASSPGTSGSTDTQYF. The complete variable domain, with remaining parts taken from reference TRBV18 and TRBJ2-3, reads NAGVMQNPRHLVRRRGQEARLRCSPMKGHSHVYWYRQLPEEGLKFMVYLQKENIIDESGMPKERFSAEFPKEGPSILRIQQVVRGDSAAYFCASSPGTSGSTDTQYFGPGTRLTVL.

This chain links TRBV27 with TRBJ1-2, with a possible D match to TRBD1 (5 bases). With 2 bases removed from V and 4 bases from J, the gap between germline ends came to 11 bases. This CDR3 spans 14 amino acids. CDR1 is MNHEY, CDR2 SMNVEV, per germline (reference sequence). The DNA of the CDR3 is TGTGCCAGCAGTTTAACCAGACAGACCTATGGCTACACCTTC. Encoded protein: CASSLTRQTYGYTF.

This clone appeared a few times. Written as DNA, the CDR3 is TGTGCCAGCAGTTCCCGGCGACGGTGGGTGGGCGGCTACACCTTC. Amino acids: CASSSRRRWVGGYTF. The chain is built from TRBV28 and TRBJ1-2; D not certain. Trimming removed 4 bases at V and 8 bases at J, with 20 bases between. Germline CDR1 MDHEN, CDR2 SYDVKM. The CDR3 has 15 residues.

The CDR3 bases are TGTGCCATCAGTAAAGGACAGACACCAGGCACAGATACGCAGTATTTT. It is translated as CAISKGQTPGTDTQYF. This chain links TRBV10-3 with TRBJ2-3, with TRBD1 as a possible D gene (6 bases). V was clipped by 5 bases and J by 1 base, with 16 bases between them. Germline CDR1 reads ENHRY; CDR2 reads SYGVKD. CDR3 size: 16 residues.

This CDR3 is CASSPQGQETQYF. DNA of the CDR3: TGCGCCAGCAGCCCCCAAGGACAGGAGACCCAGTACTTC. The gene calls are TRBV4-1 and TRBJ2-5, with D perhaps TRBD1 (6 bases). V dropped 4 bases and J dropped 5 bases, with 11 bases sitting between them. Germline CDR1 MGHRA, CDR2 YSYEKL. This CDR3 is 13 amino acids long.

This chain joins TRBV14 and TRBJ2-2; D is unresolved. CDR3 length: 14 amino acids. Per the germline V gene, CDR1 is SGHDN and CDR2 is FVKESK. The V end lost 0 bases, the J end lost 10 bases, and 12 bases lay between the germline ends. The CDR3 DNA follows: TGTGCCAGCAGCCAAGACAGAGTAGGAGCGGAGCTGTTTTTT. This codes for CASSQDRVGAELFF.

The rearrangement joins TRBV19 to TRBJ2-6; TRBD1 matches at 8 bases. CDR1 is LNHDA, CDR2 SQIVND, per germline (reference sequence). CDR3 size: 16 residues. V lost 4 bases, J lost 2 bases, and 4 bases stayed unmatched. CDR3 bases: TGTGCCAGTAGTACCCGGACAGGGACTGGGGCCAACGTCCTGACTTTC. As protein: CASSTRTGTGANVLTF.

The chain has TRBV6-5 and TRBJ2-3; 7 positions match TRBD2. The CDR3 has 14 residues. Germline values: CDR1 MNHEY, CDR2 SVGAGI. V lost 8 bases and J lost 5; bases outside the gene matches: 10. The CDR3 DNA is TGTGCCAGCGGGTTGTGGGAGGGCCAAGATACGCAGTATTTT. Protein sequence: CASGLWEGQDTQYF.

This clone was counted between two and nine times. The CDR3 sequence: CASSQTSDTQYF. CDR3 sequence (DNA): TGTGCCAGCAGCCAGACTAGCGATACGCAGTATTTT. The chain recombines TRBV14 with TRBJ2-3; the match to TRBD2 covers 7 bases. V was pared by 3 bases and J by 6 bases, with 0 bases of the junction left unmatched. In germline, CDR1 is SGHDN, CDR2 FVKESK. CDR3 length equals 12 residues.

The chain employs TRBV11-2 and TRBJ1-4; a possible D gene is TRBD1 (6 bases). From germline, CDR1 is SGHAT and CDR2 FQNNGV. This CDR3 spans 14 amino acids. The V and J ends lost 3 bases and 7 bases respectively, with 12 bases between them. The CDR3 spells CASSFQGFSEKLFF. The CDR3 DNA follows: TGTGCCAGCAGCTTTCAGGGGTTTAGTGAAAAACTGTTTTTT.

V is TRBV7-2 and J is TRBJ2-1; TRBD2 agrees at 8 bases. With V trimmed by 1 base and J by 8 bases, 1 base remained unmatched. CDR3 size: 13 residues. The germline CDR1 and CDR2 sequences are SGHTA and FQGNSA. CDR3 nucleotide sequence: TGTGCCAGCAGCTTAGTAGCGGGATATGAGCAGTTCTTC. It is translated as CASSLVAGYEQFF. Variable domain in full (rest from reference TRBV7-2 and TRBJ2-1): GAGVSQSPSNKVTEKGKDVELRCDPISGHTALYWYRQSLGQGLEFLIYFQGNSAPDKSGLPSDRFSAERTGGSVSTLTIQRTQQEDSAVYLCASSLVAGYEQFFGPGTRLTVL.

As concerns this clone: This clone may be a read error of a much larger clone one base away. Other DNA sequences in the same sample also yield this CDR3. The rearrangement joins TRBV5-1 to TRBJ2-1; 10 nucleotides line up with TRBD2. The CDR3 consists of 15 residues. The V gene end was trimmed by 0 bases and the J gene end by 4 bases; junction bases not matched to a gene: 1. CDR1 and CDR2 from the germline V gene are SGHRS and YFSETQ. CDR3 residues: CASSLVSGGYNEQFF. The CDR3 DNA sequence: TGCGCCAGCAGCTTGGTTAGCGGGGGGTACAATGAGCAGTTCTTC. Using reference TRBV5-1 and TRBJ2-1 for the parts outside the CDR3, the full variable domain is KAGVTQTPRYLIKTRGQQVTLSCSPISGHRSVSWYQQTPGQGLQFLFEYFSETQRNKGNFPGRFSGRQFSNSRSEMNVSTLELGDSALYLCASSLVSGGYNEQFFGPGTRLTVL.

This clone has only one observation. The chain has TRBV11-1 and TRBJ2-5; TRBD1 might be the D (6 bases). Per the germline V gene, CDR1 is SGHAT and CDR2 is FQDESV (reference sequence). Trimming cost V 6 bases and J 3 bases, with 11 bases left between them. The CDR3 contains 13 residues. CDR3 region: CASSSDSEETQYF. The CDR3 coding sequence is TGTGCCAGCAGTTCGGACAGTGAAGAGACCCAGTACTTC.

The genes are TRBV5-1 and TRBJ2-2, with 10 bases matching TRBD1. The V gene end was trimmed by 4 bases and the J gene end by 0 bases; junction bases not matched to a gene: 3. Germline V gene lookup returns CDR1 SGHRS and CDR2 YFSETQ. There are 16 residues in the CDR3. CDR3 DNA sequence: TGCGCCAGCAGCCGGGGGACAGGGGCGAACACCGGGGAGCTGTTTTTT. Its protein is CASSRGTGANTGELFF.

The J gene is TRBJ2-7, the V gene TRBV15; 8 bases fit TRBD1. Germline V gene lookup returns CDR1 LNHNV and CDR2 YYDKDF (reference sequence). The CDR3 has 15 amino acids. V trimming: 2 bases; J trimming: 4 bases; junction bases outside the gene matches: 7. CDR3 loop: CATSRTGTGSYEQYF. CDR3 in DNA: TGTGCCACCAGCAGAACCGGGACAGGAAGTTACGAGCAGTACTTC.

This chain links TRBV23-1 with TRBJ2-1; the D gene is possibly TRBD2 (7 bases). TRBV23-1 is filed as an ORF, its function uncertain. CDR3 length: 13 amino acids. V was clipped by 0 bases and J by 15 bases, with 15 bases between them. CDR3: CASSQSGGGARFF. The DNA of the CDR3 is TGCGCCAGCAGTCAATCGGGCGGGGGCGCCCGGTTCTTC.

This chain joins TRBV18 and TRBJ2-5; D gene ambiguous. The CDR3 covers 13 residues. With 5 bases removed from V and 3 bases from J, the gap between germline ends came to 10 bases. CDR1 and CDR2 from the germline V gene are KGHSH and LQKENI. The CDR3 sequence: CASSEQLEETQYF. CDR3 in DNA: TGTGCCAGCTCAGAACAGCTCGAAGAGACCCAGTACTTC.

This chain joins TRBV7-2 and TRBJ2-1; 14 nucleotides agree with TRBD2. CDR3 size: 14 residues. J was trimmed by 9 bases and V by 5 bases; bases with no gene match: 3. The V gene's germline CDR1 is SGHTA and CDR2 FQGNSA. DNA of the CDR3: TGTGCCAGCAGCGGAGGACTAGCGGGGGGTGAGCAGTTCTTC. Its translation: CASSGGLAGGEQFF.

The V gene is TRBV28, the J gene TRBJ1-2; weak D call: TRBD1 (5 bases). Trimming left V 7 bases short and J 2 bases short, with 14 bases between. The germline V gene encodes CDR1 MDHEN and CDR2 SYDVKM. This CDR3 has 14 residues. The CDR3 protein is CASTPGTSNYGYTF. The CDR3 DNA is TGTGCCAGCACCCCGGGGACTAGCAACTATGGCTACACCTTC.

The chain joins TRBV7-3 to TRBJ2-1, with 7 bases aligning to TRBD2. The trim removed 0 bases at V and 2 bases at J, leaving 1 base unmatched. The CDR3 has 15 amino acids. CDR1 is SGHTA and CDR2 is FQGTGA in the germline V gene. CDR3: CASSLTSGAYNEQFF. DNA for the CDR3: TGTGCCAGCAGCTTAACAAGCGGGGCCTACAATGAGCAGTTCTTC.

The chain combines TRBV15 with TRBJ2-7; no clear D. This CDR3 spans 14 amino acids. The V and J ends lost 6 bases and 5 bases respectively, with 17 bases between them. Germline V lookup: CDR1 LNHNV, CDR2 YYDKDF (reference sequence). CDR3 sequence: CATSKRWSNHEQYF. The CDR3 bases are TGTGCCACCAGTAAGCGATGGAGCAACCACGAGCAGTACTTC. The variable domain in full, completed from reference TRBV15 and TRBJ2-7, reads DAMVIQNPRYQVTQFGKPVTLSCSQTLNHNVMYWYQQKSSQAPKLLFHYYDKDFNNEADTPDNFQSRRPNTSFCFLDIRSPGLGDTAMYLCATSKRWSNHEQYFGPGTRLTVT.

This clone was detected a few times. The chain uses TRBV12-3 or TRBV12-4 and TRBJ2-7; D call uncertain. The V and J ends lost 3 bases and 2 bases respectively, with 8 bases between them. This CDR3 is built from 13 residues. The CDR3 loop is CASSFSNPYEQYF. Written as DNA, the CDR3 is TGTGCCAGCAGTTTCTCTAACCCCTACGAGCAGTACTTC.

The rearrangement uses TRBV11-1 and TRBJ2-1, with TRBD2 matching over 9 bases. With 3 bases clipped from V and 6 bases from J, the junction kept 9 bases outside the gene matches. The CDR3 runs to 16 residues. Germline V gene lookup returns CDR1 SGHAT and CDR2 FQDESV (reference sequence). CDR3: CASSFASAGGGNEQFF. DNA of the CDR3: TGTGCCAGCAGCTTCGCGTCAGCGGGAGGAGGCAATGAGCAGTTCTTC. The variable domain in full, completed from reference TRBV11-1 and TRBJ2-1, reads EAEVAQSPRYKITEKSQAVAFWCDPISGHATLYWYRQILGQGPELLVQFQDESVVDDSQLPKDRFSAERLKGVDSTLKIQPAELGDSAMYLCASSFASAGGGNEQFFGPGTRLTVL.